The 15 T cell receptor delta chains listed next were all sequenced from one sample in a study of DNA immune sequencing with unique molecular identifiers. A 32-plex genomic DNA assay used primers for all 8 TRDV and 4 TRDJ genes. In 2 to 4 barcoding PCR cycles, molecules received a 12-nucleotide UMI, then adapter PCR followed. TCRdb re-called the multiplex PCR reads through CATT. The sample gives 2,000 to 3,000 delta-chain clones, 8.4% of which show up once; roughly half is in the top ten. The sequenced sample was gamma-delta T cells enriched from blood buffy coat, or unenriched PBMCs (not recorded which). The receptors originated from a human donor in good health.

This clone was seen repeatedly, ten times or more. The chain has TRDV3 and TRDJ1; no firm D call. Germline V lookup: CDR1 TVYSNPD, CDR2 GDNSRS (reference sequence). There are 20 residues in the CDR3. The V end lost 5 bases, the J end lost 0 bases, and 34 bases lay between the germline ends. The DNA of the CDR3 is TGTGCCCCCCCCGGGGTTACCAGTTTGGGTGTATGTTATGACACCGATAAACTCATCTTT. Residues: CAPPGVTSLGVCYDTDKLIF.

Details on this clone: At one boundary the junction diverges from the germline segment, which might be a read error. The chain is built from TRDV1 and TRDJ4; 10 nucleotides align to TRDD3. TCRdb offers no J gene call, so here the DNA was matched to germline to obtain one. The CDR3 spans 22 residues. Germline V gene lookup returns CDR1 TSWWSYY and CDR2 QGS. The CDR3: CALWEAFLKSPVLGDARVPLIF. DNA of the CDR3: TGTGCTCTTTGGGAAGCCTTCCTAAAAAGTCCCGTACTGGGGGATGCCCGGGTACCCCTGATCTTT.

To note about this clone: The DNA is omitted, as the CDR3 cannot be located on it reliably, and the CDR3 follows TCRdb's listing. The V gene is given as TRDV1, and no J gene call is available; the DNA was not compared with TRDD3, the D call given in the table. Germline V gene data show CDR1 as TSWWSYY and CDR2 as QGS. 22 amino acids form the CDR3, both terminal residues included. This CDR3 is CALGDRASSSFSSLGDTLKLIF.

This clone qualifies as medium-sized. The rearrangement uses TRDV2 and TRDJ3, with 8 nucleotides matching TRDD3. This CDR3 has 21 residues. Germline V gene lookup returns CDR1 GEAIGNYY and CDR2 EKD. V gave up 0 bases and J gave up 0 bases; unmatched junction bases: 12. CDR3 loop: CACDTMAGGPVSSWDTRQMFF. The CDR3 nucleotides read TGTGCCTGTGACACCATGGCTGGGGGACCGGTTAGCTCCTGGGACACCCGACAGATGTTTTTC.

This clone was seen a few times. The chain recombines TRDV1 with TRDJ1; D is possibly TRDD3 (10 bases). No J gene is reported in TCRdb; it was inferred here by comparing the DNA with germline. Germline CDR1 is TSWWSYY and CDR2 is QGS. This CDR3 region has 24 residues. V dropped 0 bases and J dropped 1 base, with 36 bases sitting between them. This chain's CDR3 is CALGELDPSYDSTGGSACTDKLIF. CDR3 coding DNA: TGTGCTCTTGGGGAACTAGACCCTTCCTACGACTCTACTGGGGGATCCGCGTGCACCGATAAACTCATCTTT.

This clone was recorded many times. Other nucleotide sequences from this sample produce the same CDR3. The V call is TRDV2, the J call TRDJ3; possibly TRDD3 for D (6 bases). The CDR3 sequence is 19 residues long. The germline CDR1 and CDR2 sequences are GEAIGNYY and EKD. The V and J ends lost 0 bases and 0 bases respectively, with 14 bases between them. DNA for the CDR3: TGTGCCTGTGACACCGTACGGGGGGAGAGCTCCTGGGACACCCGACAGATGTTTTTC. As protein: CACDTVRGESSWDTRQMFF.

With regard to this clone: A far larger clone differs by one base, so this is likely a read error. This sample includes further DNA sequences coding for the same CDR3. In nucleotides, the CDR3 is TGTGCCTGTGACCCCCTGGGGGTTACAAACACAGATAAACTCATCTTT. It specifies CACDPLGVTNTDKLIF. The chain combines TRDV2 with TRDJ1, with 7 bases fitting TRDD3. CDR3 size: 16 residues. CDR1 is GEAIGNYY, CDR2 EKD, per germline.

This clone was seen more than once but under ten times. The protein given by TCRdb reflects a much larger clone and differs at residue 7 from this DNA's translation, likely from a read error; the protein shown is the DNA's translation. The CDR3 sequence: CACDTVSTLGDNGDKLIF. CDR3 sequence (DNA): TGTGCCTGTGACACCGTATCCACACTGGGGGATAATGGCGATAAACTCATCTTT. This sequence joins TRDV2 and TRDJ1; the match to TRDD3 covers 11 bases. The trim removed 0 bases at V and 4 bases at J, leaving 12 bases unmatched. Germline V gene data show CDR1 as GEAIGNYY and CDR2 as EKD. This CDR3 is built from 18 residues.

This clone was observed a handful of times. TCRdb records a much larger clone's protein for this DNA, with a difference at residue 10 that likely arises from a read error; the protein given is the translation of the DNA. The chain joins TRDV2 to TRDJ1; TRDD3 aligns across 11 bases. Germline V gene lookup returns CDR1 GEAIGNYY and CDR2 EKD. The CDR3 runs to 15 residues. V was clipped by 5 bases and J by 4 bases; unmatched bases: 8. As DNA, the CDR3 is TGTGCCTGTGCCCAACTGGGGGATAGGGTCGATAAACTCATCTTT. Translated, it gives CACAQLGDRVDKLIF.

Concerning this clone itself: The same CDR3 arises from other DNA sequences in this sample as well. This chain connects TRDV1 to TRDJ1, with 13 bases aligning to TRDD3. TCRdb supplies no J gene; here it was assigned by aligning the nucleotide sequence to germline. Germline V gives CDR1 TSWWSYY, CDR2 QGS. Trimming at V came to 0 bases and at J to 10 bases, leaving 26 bases not matched to a gene. This CDR3 is built from 22 residues. CDR3 in DNA: TGTGCTCTTGGGGAACTTCGGCCCCCTACCAAAAAGAACTGGGGGATACGAATCGGACTCATCTTT. It specifies CALGELRPPTKKNWGIRIGLIF.

This clone was seen only a few times. The protein TCRdb gives is from a much larger clone and does not agree with this DNA's translation at residue 10, likely a read error; the protein shown here comes from the DNA. This chain uses TRDV2 with TRDJ3; 7 bases agree with TRDD3. Germline assignment: CDR1 GEAIGNYY and CDR2 EKD. The CDR3 loop spans 20 amino acids. J lost 0 bases, V lost 1 base, and 11 bases had no gene match. CDR3 residues: CACDTGSLGAGSWDTRQMFF. As DNA, the CDR3 is TGTGCCTGTGACACGGGAAGCCTGGGGGCCGGCTCCTGGGACACCCGACAGATGTTTTTC.

This clone was seen only a few times. A far larger clone is a single base away, which makes a read error likely. Within the sample, other DNA sequences also encode this same CDR3. V is TRDV2 and J is TRDJ2; possibly TRDD3 for D (6 bases). CDR1 is GEAIGNYY, CDR2 EKD, per germline. Deletions cut 0 bases from V and 6 bases from J, with 19 bases between. CDR3 size: 17 residues. CDR3 sequence reads: CACDTGLGGPEAAQLFF. CDR3 bases: TGTGCCTGTGACACCGGGCTAGGGGGACCAGAGGCAGCACAACTCTTCTTT.

As for this clone: TCRdb's entry gives the protein of a much larger clone, which mismatches this DNA's translation at residue 10, likely from a read error; the protein reported here is translated from the DNA. The chain couples TRDV2 to TRDJ1; weak D call: TRDD3 (5 bases). Trimming removed 4 bases from V and 0 bases from J, with 29 bases in between. This CDR3 is 20 amino acids long. Germline assignment: CDR1 GEAIGNYY and CDR2 EKD. CDR3 residues: CACDNLGTGRYRTYTDKLIF. DNA of the CDR3: TGTGCCTGTGATAACCTTGGTACGGGGAGATACCGTACTTACACCGATAAACTCATCTTT.

About this clone itself: TCRdb records a much larger clone's protein for this DNA, with a difference at residue 10 that likely arises from a read error; the protein given is the translation of the DNA. The genes are TRDV2 and TRDJ3, with 9 bases fitting TRDD3. No J gene is reported in TCRdb; it was inferred here by comparing the DNA with germline. The germline CDR1 and CDR2 sequences are GEAIGNYY and EKD. The CDR3 contains 18 residues. The V segment lost 1 base and the J segment 2 bases; nucleotides outside the gene matches: 5. The CDR3: CACDTTGGRPWDTRQMFF. Here the CDR3 DNA reads TGTGCCTGTGACACAACTGGGGGACGCCCCTGGGACACCCGACAGATGTTTTTC.

This clone was found many times. This chain connects TRDV1 to TRDJ1; 12 bases fit TRDD3. TCRdb leaves out the J gene; it was filled in here by matching the DNA to germline. The ends lost 0 bases at V and 0 bases at J; junction bases unmatched: 26. The CDR3 spans 25 residues. The germline V gene has CDR1 TSWWSYY and CDR2 QGS. The CDR3 region has the DNA TGTGCTCTTGGGGAACTGTATGGGCGCCCCTCACTGGGGGATACTGGACCTAGGTACACCGATAAACTCATCTTT. Its protein product is CALGELYGRPSLGDTGPRYTDKLIF.